This T cell receptor (beta chain) was identified in a study of T cell responses to AZD1222 COVID-19 vaccine (dated by TCRdb to the early 2020s). Notes on the research overall: A total of over 230 trial participants underwent TCR sequencing, of whom about 200 had received two doses of AZD1222 and roughly 26 had received two doses of the MenACWY control vaccine. Trial participants were enrolled by age into subgroups of 18-55, 56-69 and 70-plus years, and around 150, 29 and 61 TCR-sequenced participants, respectively, were included in these subgroups. What the work shows at the level of the full study, not this receptor alone: Conclusions about previously exposed vaccinees were limited because only 6 or 7 AZD1222 recipients were SARS-CoV-2 seropositive at baseline. A significant rise in spike-specific TCR breadth and depth was observed after two AZD1222 doses relative to day 0 and relative to MenACWY recipients. No day 14 peak-response samples were available, so repertoires were characterized only after the peak T cell response. In the small 56-69-year group, the increase in depth fell short of significance, most likely because of low power. Most participants were white British and females outnumbered males, and the authors suggested that clonal diversity may have been underestimated. Reportedly, almost half of the unique spike-specific TCRs recognized epitopes lying outside the regions that are mutated in the B.1.351 and B.1.1.7 variants. The vaccine-associated CD4 TCRs covered the entire spike protein, and the dominant responses fell in regions 160-218 and 743-854.

The time point label for this specimen denotes: about 28 days (+/-7) after the second vaccine dose. AZD1222 recipients given second doses at about 4 weeks or at about 12 weeks were pooled, since spike-specific TCR depth and breadth were not found to differ between the two schedules. Vaccinee samples came from UK trials COV001 and COV002, including a single-blind randomized controlled phase 2/3 trial of AZD1222 (ChAdOx1 nCoV-19) in healthy adults. Trial participant PBMC samples were collected at day 0 and day 28 after the second dose for TCRbeta chain sequencing. About this clone: The target of this receptor is not known. Per-base quality was not reported, and no clone a single base away is much larger than it.

Reading from cysteine to phenylalanine, the CDR3 counts 15 amino acids. The entry retains the CDR3 DNA only, 45 bases that are in frame from base 1. Sequences MNHNY (CDR1) and SVGAGI (CDR2) are obtained from the germline V gene (reference sequence). Trimming removed 6 bases from V and 3 bases from J, leaving 15 bases between the germline ends. The CDR3 regions of human TCRbeta chains were analyzed by immunosequencing. The study's processing was this. TCRs in the repertoires were compared against a reference library of SARS-CoV-2-specific TCRs that had been generated with the MIRA antigen-specificity platform. Breadth was defined as the fraction of unique TCRs that were SARS-CoV-2-associated, and depth was defined as the fraction of total T cells that were SARS-CoV-2-associated. Using the MIRA data, each spike-specific TCR was mapped to the spike region that the TCR reacts to and placed in a CD4 or CD8 class. Log10-transformed breadth and depth values were compared by one-way ANOVA with Sidak's multiple comparisons tests. The clones in this table, taken by TCRdb from immuneACCESS, are in-frame only. Not every clone is retained; where verified, under half of the shortfall comes from an unresolved V gene, and the cause of the rest is unknown. The V and J calls and the clone size are those of that table, but D and trimming were determined from the DNA. In all, the sample holds about 170,000 clones, and around nine tenths of those were seen once. Around 1% of the sample lies in the top ten.

Sequences were derived from peripheral blood, sampled 28 days after the second AZD1222 dose. The sequence was obtained from an adult who received the AZD1222 COVID-19 vaccine. The receptor chain draws on TRBV6-6 and TRBJ1-5, with TRBD1 perhaps the D gene, on 5 matching bases. The nucleotide sequence reads TGTGCCAGCAGCTATCTCGGGGCTCACAATCAGCCCCAGCATTTT. This translates into CASSYLGAHNQPQHF.